The clone carrying this TCR beta chain occurred a few times. Its antigen remains unidentified. No infections or other immune events were documented during collection. Generated by immunoSEQ multiplex PCR, the TCRdb table keeps only in-frame clones and is missing some. The table includes more than 45,000 clones, roughly nine tenths detected once. These data are taken from a study of identifying expanded T cells in peripheral blood. General study points: Over about two and four weeks, about 16 and 19 clones changed, versus 1.2 between replicates. Across healthy donors, higher total template counts meant significantly greater roughly 2-week count variance.

The CDR3 consists of 13 residues. CDR1 and CDR2 (germline): GTSNPN, SVGIG (reference sequence). Trimming took off 0 bases at V and 2 bases at J, with 7 bases between the two ends. V is TRBV30 and J is TRBJ1-1; no clear D. This receptor was identified in a person between 18 and 75 years old in good health. Input material: blood. CDR3 residues: CAWSVNLNTEAFF. The CDR3 DNA reads TGTGCCTGGAGTGTAAACCTAAACACTGAAGCTTTCTTT.